This section outlines one T cell receptor beta chain sequence together with its context. Its antigen is as yet unknown. The sample is drawn from a study of cytomegalovirus exposure and HLA in healthy donors. This CDR3 region has 12 residues. Germline CDR1 is MNHEY and CDR2 is SMNVEV (reference sequence). Trimming cost V 4 bases and J 6 bases, with 10 bases left between them. Points from the study as a whole: CMV serostatus stood as the only immune exposure information on hand.

The PCR was carried out with 60 Vbeta primers and 13 Jbeta primers. The method was immunoSEQ multiplex PCR; TCRdb's version includes in-frame clones alone and lacks a portion of them. The data contain 110,000 to 150,000 clones, more than 75% of them singletons. The sample taken for sequencing was PBMCs. The chain couples TRBV27 to TRBJ2-7, with D maybe TRBD2 (5 bases). The origin of this receptor is a female donor in good health and CMV-seronegative. CDR3 amino acids: CASSSPGTEQYF. CDR3 bases: TGTGCCAGCAGTTCGCCGGGAACCGAGCAGTACTTC.